One sample yielded the 27 T cell receptor beta chains listed below, sequenced in a study of T-cell memory formation after mild COVID-19. TCRdb reprocessed the 5' RACE reads with MiXCR, giving one entry per CDR3 protein. The table has some 13,000 distinct CDR3 sequences, approximately 12% seen once. Sequenced sample: PBMCs or a T cell subset sorted from them (not recorded which). These receptors all stem from an adult woman who had mild COVID-19 (a few samples of this study predate the infection). Cell type and time point are not known.

This clonotype was observed many times. The rearrangement joins TRBV5-1 to TRBJ2-2, with D unresolved. The germline V gene encodes CDR1 SGHRS and CDR2 YFSETQ. The V gene lost 1 base and the J gene lost 0 bases, with 10 bases spanning the gap. The CDR3 consists of 16 residues. The CDR3: CASSLSGGANTGELFF. The CDR3, as DNA: TGCGCCAGCAGCTTGTCTGGTGGGGCGAACACCGGGGAGCTGTTTTTT.

This clonotype was recorded at least ten times. The genes are TRBV7-9 and TRBJ2-5, with D possibly being TRBD1 or TRBD2 (5 bases each). The CDR3 has 17 residues. The V gene's germline CDR1 is SEHNR and CDR2 FQNEAQ (reference sequence). Trimming shortened V by 4 bases and J by 1 base, and 19 bases separated the two germline ends. CDR3: CASSSTNLGTAQETQYF. For the CDR3, the DNA is TGTGCCAGCAGCTCCACGAATCTCGGGACGGCCCAAGAGACCCAGTACTTC. The complete variable domain, with remaining parts taken from reference TRBV7-9 and TRBJ2-5, reads DTGVSQNPRHKITKRGQNVTFRCDPISEHNRLYWYRQTLGQGPEFLTYFQNEAQLEKSRLLSDRFSAERPKGSFSTLEIQRTEQGDSAMYLCASSSTNLGTAQETQYFGPGTRLLVL.

This clonotype was detected ten times or more. This rearrangement joins TRBV29-1 to TRBJ1-1, with TRBD1 matching 11 bases. The CDR3 is made up of 14 amino acids. Trimming cost V 7 bases and J 1 base; bases outside gene matches: 5. From germline, CDR1 is SQVTM and CDR2 ANQGSEA. This chain's CDR3 is CSARDRGRNTEAFF. In DNA form, the CDR3 reads TGCAGCGCCAGGGACAGGGGGAGGAACACTGAAGCTTTCTTT.

This clonotype was seen repeatedly, ten times or more. The rearrangement links TRBV19 to TRBJ2-1; 11 nucleotides line up with TRBD1. J lost 2 bases, V lost 1 base, and 7 bases had no gene match. Germline V gene lookup returns CDR1 LNHDA and CDR2 SQIVND (reference sequence). The CDR3 totals 18 residues. CDR3 residues: CASSIASRTGGTYNEQFF. The DNA for the CDR3 is TGTGCCAGTAGTATAGCGAGTAGGACAGGGGGCACCTACAATGAGCAGTTCTTC. Combining the CDR3 with reference TRBV19 and TRBJ2-1 gives the whole variable domain DGGITQSPKYLFRKEGQNVTLSCEQNLNHDAMYWYRQDPGQGLRLIYYSQIVNDFQKGDIAEGYSVSREKKESFPLTVTSAQKNPTAFYLCASSIASRTGGTYNEQFFGPGTRLTVL.

This clonotype appeared many times. The genes are TRBV5-4 and TRBJ2-1; the D gene could be TRBD1 or TRBD2 (5 bases each). The V and J ends lost 3 bases and 8 bases respectively, with 15 bases between them. Germline V CDR1 and CDR2: SGHNT, YYREEE (reference sequence). The CDR3 spans 14 residues. DNA for the CDR3: TGTGCCAGCAGCTCGGGACCGAGTGATGATGAGCAGTTCTTC. Residues: CASSSGPSDDEQFF.

This chain links TRBV2 with TRBJ2-1; perhaps D is TRBD1 or TRBD2 (5 bases each). The germline V gene has CDR1 SNHLY and CDR2 FYNNEI. The CDR3 sequence is 16 residues long. Trimming took 8 bases from V and 2 from J, leaving 19 bases between them. CDR3 DNA sequence: TGTGCCAGCCCTCCCGGGACCCCCTCCCCCTACAATGAGCAGTTCTTC. As protein: CASPPGTPSPYNEQFF.

On this clonotype: Possible read error: a much larger clone is one base away. This chain joins TRBV23-1 and TRBJ2-3; 7 positions match TRBD2. TRBV23-1 is given ORF status, its function remaining uncertain. The V and J ends lost 3 bases and 6 bases, in that order; junction bases with no gene match: 12. The CDR3 length is 16 residues. The CDR3 sequence: CASSQTSWNFLDTQYF. As DNA, the CDR3 is TGCGCCAGCAGTCAGACTAGCTGGAATTTTCTCGATACGCAGTATTTT.

This clonotype was detected many times. The rearrangement uses TRBV7-6 and TRBJ2-7, with D unclear. This CDR3 is built from 13 residues. Germline assignment: CDR1 SGHVS and CDR2 FNYEAQ. The V end lost 1 base, the J end lost 5 bases, and 9 bases lay between the germline ends. As DNA, the CDR3 is TGTGCCAGCAGCTTAGGAGGCAGAAACGAGCAGTACTTC. This encodes CASSLGGRNEQYF.

This clonotype showed up many times. The chain joins TRBV5-6 to TRBJ2-1; D gene unclear. Per germline, CDR1 SGHDT and CDR2 YYEEEE. The CDR3 has 14 residues. V was shortened by 1 base and J by 7 bases, with 12 bases between the two germline ends. The CDR3 DNA reads TGTGCCAGCAGCTTGATGAACAACCTTAATGAGCAGTTCTTC. The encoded protein is CASSLMNNLNEQFF.

This clonotype was seen ten or more times. This chain joins TRBV25-1 and TRBJ1-3; 8 bases map to TRBD1. This CDR3 is built from 17 residues. J was trimmed by 0 bases and V by 4 bases; bases with no gene match: 8. The germline gives CDR1 MGHDK, CDR2 SYGVNS. CDR3 sequence: CASSAGQGLTSGNTIYF. The CDR3 DNA reads TGTGCCAGCAGTGCCGGACAGGGTTTAACCTCTGGAAACACCATATATTTT. The complete variable domain, with remaining parts taken from reference TRBV25-1 and TRBJ1-3, reads EADIYQTPRYLVIGTGKKITLECSQTMGHDKMYWYQQDPGMELHLIHYSYGVNSTEKGDLSSESTVSRIRTEHFPLTLESARPSHTSQYLCASSAGQGLTSGNTIYFGEGSWLTVV.

The gene calls are TRBV7-2 and TRBJ2-3; D may correspond to TRBD1 or TRBD2 (5 bases each). Deletions cut 5 bases from V and 6 bases from J, with 21 bases between. Per the germline V gene, CDR1 is SGHTA and CDR2 is FQGNSA. The CDR3 contains 16 residues. Here the CDR3 reads CASSQGFITPGDTQYF. CDR3 bases: TGTGCCAGCAGCCAGGGTTTCATAACTCCGGGGGATACGCAGTATTTT.

This clonotype has only a few counts. The J gene is TRBJ2-7, the V gene TRBV4-2; maybe TRBD2 (6 bases). Trimming took 3 bases from V and 2 from J, leaving 20 bases between them. CDR1 LGHNA and CDR2 YNFKEQ come from the germline V gene. CDR3 size: 17 residues. The CDR3 bases are TGTGCCAGCAGCCACGAGTCCAACTGGGCGGGGACCTACGAGCAGTACTTC. Its translation is CASSHESNWAGTYEQYF.

Only a few counts were recorded for this clonotype. The chain carries TRBV5-4 and TRBJ2-3, with TRBD1 matching over 8 bases. There are 14 residues in the CDR3. Germline V gene sequence: CDR1 SGHNT, CDR2 YYREEE (reference sequence). The trim removed 4 bases at V and 4 bases at J, leaving 5 bases unmatched. The CDR3 DNA sequence: TGTGCCAGCAGCCTGACAGGGGTCCCAGATACGCAGTATTTT. Protein: CASSLTGVPDTQYF.

In this sample, this clonotype turned up many times. CDR3 sequence: CSARDRSIEGELYNEQFF. The CDR3 DNA reads TGCAGTGCTAGAGATCGTTCCATTGAGGGGGAGCTTTACAATGAGCAGTTCTTC. The gene calls are TRBV20-1 and TRBJ2-1; D may be TRBD1 (6 bases). Trimming took 0 bases from V and 4 from J, leaving 22 bases between them. CDR3 length: 18 amino acids. Germline values: CDR1 DFQATT, CDR2 SNEGSKA (reference sequence).

The table lists this clonotype with many counts. The gene calls are TRBV5-6 and TRBJ2-3; D not certain. Trimming took 0 bases from V and 2 from J, leaving 7 bases between them. The CDR3 is made up of 14 amino acids. Germline loops: CDR1 SGHDT, CDR2 YYEEEE. The DNA of the CDR3 is TGTGCCAGCAGCTTGGAAGCAGACACAGATACGCAGTATTTT. This gives the protein CASSLEADTDTQYF.

In this sample, this clonotype turned up many times. This chain connects TRBV5-6 to TRBJ2-1; TRBD1 matches 7 bases. Germline trimming cut 0 bases from V and 6 bases from J; bases unmatched to any gene: 3. This CDR3 has 14 amino acids. From germline, CDR1 is SGHDT and CDR2 YYEEEE. CDR3 nucleotide sequence: TGTGCCAGCAGCTTGGGGGACAGCATCAATGAGCAGTTCTTC. Its translation is CASSLGDSINEQFF.

This clonotype showed up many times. This chain connects TRBV2 to TRBJ2-5; D remains ambiguous. The germline V gene has CDR1 SNHLY and CDR2 FYNNEI. The length of the CDR3 is 15 residues. Between the trimmed V and J ends, which lost 5 bases and 2 bases, there was a span of 15 bases. CDR3 amino acids: CASSSPIDEQETQYF. CDR3 bases: TGTGCCAGCAGTTCCCCGATCGATGAACAAGAGACCCAGTACTTC.

In its sample, this clonotype was seen many times. The chain has TRBV27 and TRBJ2-7, with no clear D. Germline CDR1 MNHEY, CDR2 SMNVEV (reference sequence). Between the trimmed V and J ends, which lost 10 bases and 2 bases, there was a span of 12 bases. The CDR3 sequence is 12 residues long. Here the CDR3 reads CATTSPTYEQYF. For the CDR3, the DNA is TGTGCCACCACGAGCCCAACCTACGAGCAGTACTTC.

This clonotype occurred many times. The rearrangement links TRBV10-3 to TRBJ1-2; D perhaps matches TRBD1 (5 bases). CDR3 length: 13 amino acids. The ends were cut back, 1 base at V and 6 bases at J, with 9 bases in the middle. The germline CDR1 and CDR2 sequences are ENHRY and SYGVKD. The CDR3 DNA sequence: TGTGCCATCAGTGAGTATGGGGGAGATGGCTACACCTTC. Translation: CAISEYGGDGYTF.

This clonotype was seen repeatedly, ten times or more. The chain couples TRBV4-1 to TRBJ2-7; D ambiguous. V lost 0 bases to trimming and J lost 0 bases, with 15 bases between them. Per the germline V gene, CDR1 is MGHRA and CDR2 is YSYEKL. There are 17 residues in the CDR3. CDR3 coding DNA: TGCGCCAGCAGCCAAGATCGGATGGATCTCTCCTCCTACGAGCAGTACTTC. As protein: CASSQDRMDLSSYEQYF.

This clonotype has at least ten counts. The chain recombines TRBV5-5 with TRBJ2-7; D call uncertain. The CDR3 has 13 amino acids. V dropped 9 bases and J dropped 4 bases, with 17 bases sitting between them. Per the germline V gene, CDR1 is SGHKS and CDR2 is YYEKEE (reference sequence). As DNA, the CDR3 is TGTGCCACCTCAGTCCTGGGCAGTTACGAGCAGTACTTC. This codes for CATSVLGSYEQYF.

This clonotype appeared many times. The chain employs TRBV29-1 and TRBJ1-2, with TRBD1 identical over 7 bases. The length of the CDR3 is 11 residues. V lost 6 bases, J lost 8 bases, and 6 bases stayed unmatched. Germline V gene sequence: CDR1 SQVTM, CDR2 ANQGSEA. In nucleotides, the CDR3 is TGCAGCGTGGGACAGTCAACCGGCTACACCTTC. Translated: CSVGQSTGYTF.

The table lists this clonotype with a few counts. V is TRBV6-6 and J is TRBJ2-3; 11 nucleotides agree with TRBD2. Germline V gives CDR1 MNHNY, CDR2 SVGAGI (reference sequence). J gave up 5 bases and V 0 bases, and 4 bases lay outside the gene matches. This CDR3 has 16 amino acids. CDR3 DNA sequence: TGTGCCAGCAGTTACTCGACTAGCGGGACCCTAGATACGCAGTATTTT. Translated: CASSYSTSGTLDTQYF.

By sample share, this clonotype is medium-sized. The V call is TRBV29-1, the J call TRBJ2-7; TRBD2 might be the D (6 bases). Per germline, CDR1 SQVTM and CDR2 ANQGSEA. V was pared by 2 bases and J by 6 bases, with 17 bases between. The CDR3 length is 14 residues. The CDR3 region is CSVEPGVRGTEQYF. CDR3 DNA: TGCAGCGTTGAACCGGGGGTTCGGGGAACCGAGCAGTACTTC.

Ten or more counts support this clonotype. V gene TRBV5-1 combines with J gene TRBJ2-3, with TRBD2 matching over 12 bases. Unmatched junction bases numbered 8, after V lost 6 bases and J lost 3 bases. The V gene's germline CDR1 is SGHRS and CDR2 YFSETQ. This CDR3 has 16 residues. The CDR3 loop is CASIELAGGRTDTQYF. CDR3 coding DNA: TGCGCCAGCATCGAGCTAGCGGGGGGGCGGACAGATACGCAGTATTTT.

This clonotype was seen at least ten times. The V call is TRBV6-5, the J call TRBJ2-4; tentative D call: TRBD1 (5 bases). Trimming shortened V by 0 bases and J by 1 base, and 10 bases separated the two germline ends. The CDR3 covers 16 residues. CDR1 MNHEY and CDR2 SVGAGI come from the germline V gene. CDR3 amino acids: CASSYSLWGAKNIQYF. The CDR3 DNA reads as TGTGCCAGCAGTTACTCGTTGTGGGGCGCCAAAAACATTCAGTACTTC.

Relative to its sample, this clonotype is medium-sized (0.01 to 0.1%). The chain recombines TRBV4-2 with TRBJ2-7; the D is unclear. V gave up 3 bases and J gave up 0 bases, with 6 bases separating them. The CDR3 runs to 13 residues. The V gene's germline CDR1 is LGHNA and CDR2 YNFKEQ. The CDR3 loop reads CASSQSSSYEQYF. The CDR3 coding sequence is TGTGCCAGCAGCCAGAGCAGCTCCTACGAGCAGTACTTC.